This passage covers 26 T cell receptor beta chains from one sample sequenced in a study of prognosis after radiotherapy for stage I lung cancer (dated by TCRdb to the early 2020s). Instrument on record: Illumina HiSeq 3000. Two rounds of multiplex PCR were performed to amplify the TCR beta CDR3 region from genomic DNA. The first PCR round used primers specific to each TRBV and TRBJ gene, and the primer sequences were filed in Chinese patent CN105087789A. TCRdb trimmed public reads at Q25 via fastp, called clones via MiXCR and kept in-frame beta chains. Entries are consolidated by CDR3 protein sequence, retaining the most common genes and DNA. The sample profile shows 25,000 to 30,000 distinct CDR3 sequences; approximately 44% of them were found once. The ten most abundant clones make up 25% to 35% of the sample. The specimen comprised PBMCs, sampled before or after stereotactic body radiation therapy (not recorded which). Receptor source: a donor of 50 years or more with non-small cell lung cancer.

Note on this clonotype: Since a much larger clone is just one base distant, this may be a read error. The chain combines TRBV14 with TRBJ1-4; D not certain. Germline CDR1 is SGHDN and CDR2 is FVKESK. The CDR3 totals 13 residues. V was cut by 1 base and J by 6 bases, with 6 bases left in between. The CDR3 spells CASSQVIDEKLFF. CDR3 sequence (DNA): TGTGCCAGCAGCCAAGTCATCGATGAAAAACTGTTTTTT.

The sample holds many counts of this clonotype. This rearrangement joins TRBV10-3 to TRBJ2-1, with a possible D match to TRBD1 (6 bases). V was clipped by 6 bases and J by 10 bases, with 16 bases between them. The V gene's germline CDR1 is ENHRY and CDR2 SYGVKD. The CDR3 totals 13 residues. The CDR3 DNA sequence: TGTGCCATCAGCCGGGACATAGGACGGGAGCAGTTCTTC. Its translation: CAISRDIGREQFF.

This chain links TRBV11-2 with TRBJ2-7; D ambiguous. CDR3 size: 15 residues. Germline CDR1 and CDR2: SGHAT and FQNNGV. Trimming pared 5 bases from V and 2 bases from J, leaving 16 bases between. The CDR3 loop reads CASSPQSTATYEQYF. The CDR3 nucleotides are TGTGCCAGCAGCCCCCAGTCGACTGCCACCTACGAGCAGTACTTC. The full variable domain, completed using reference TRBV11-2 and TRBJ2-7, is EAGVAQSPRYKIIEKRQSVAFWCNPISGHATLYWYQQILGQGPKLLIQFQNNGVVDDSQLPKDRFSAERLKGVDSTLKIQPAKLEDSAVYLCASSPQSTATYEQYFGPGTRLTVT.

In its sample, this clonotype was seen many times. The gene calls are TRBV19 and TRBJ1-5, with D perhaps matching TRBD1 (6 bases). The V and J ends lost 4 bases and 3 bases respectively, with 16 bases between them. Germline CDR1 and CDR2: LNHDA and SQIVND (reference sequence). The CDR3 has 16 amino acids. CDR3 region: CASSTTGTDYNQPQHF. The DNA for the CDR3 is TGTGCCAGTAGTACCACAGGGACCGACTACAATCAGCCCCAGCATTTT. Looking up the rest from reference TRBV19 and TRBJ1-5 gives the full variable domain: DGGITQSPKYLFRKEGQNVTLSCEQNLNHDAMYWYRQDPGQGLRLIYYSQIVNDFQKGDIAEGYSVSREKKESFPLTVTSAQKNPTAFYLCASSTTGTDYNQPQHFGDGTRLSIL.

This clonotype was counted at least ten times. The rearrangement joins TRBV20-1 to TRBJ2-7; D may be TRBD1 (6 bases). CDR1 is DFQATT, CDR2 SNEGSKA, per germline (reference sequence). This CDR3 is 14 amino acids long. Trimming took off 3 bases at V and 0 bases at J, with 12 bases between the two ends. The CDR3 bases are TGCAGTGCTAGGCCCCCGGGACACTCCTACGAGCAGTACTTC. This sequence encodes CSARPPGHSYEQYF.

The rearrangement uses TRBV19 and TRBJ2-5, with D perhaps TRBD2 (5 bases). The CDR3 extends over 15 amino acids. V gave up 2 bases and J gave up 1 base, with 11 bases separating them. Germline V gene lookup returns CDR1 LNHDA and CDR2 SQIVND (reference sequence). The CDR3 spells CASSISSGIQETQYF. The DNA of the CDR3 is TGTGCCAGTAGTATATCCTCGGGGATCCAAGAGACCCAGTACTTC.

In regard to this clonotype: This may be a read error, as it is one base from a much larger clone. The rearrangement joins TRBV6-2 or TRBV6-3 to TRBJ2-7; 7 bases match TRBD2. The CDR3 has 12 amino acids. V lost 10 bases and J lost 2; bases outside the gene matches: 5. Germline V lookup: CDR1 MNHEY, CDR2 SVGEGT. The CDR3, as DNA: TGTGCCATCGCGGGGGAGGCCTACGAGCAGTACTTC. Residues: CAIAGEAYEQYF.

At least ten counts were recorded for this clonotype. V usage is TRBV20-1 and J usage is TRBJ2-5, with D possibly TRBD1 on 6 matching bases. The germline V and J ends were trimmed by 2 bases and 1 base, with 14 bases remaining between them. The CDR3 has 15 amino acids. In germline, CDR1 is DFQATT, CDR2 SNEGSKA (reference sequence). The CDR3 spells CSARPDRPSQETQYF. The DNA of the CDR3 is TGCAGTGCTAGACCCGACAGGCCAAGCCAAGAGACCCAGTACTTC.

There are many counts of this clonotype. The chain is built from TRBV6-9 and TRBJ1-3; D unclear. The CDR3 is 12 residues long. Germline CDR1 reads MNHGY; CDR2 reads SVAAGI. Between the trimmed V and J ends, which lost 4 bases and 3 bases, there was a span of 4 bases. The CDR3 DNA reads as TGTGCCAGCAGTTCTTTTGGAAACACCATATATTTT. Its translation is CASSSFGNTIYF.

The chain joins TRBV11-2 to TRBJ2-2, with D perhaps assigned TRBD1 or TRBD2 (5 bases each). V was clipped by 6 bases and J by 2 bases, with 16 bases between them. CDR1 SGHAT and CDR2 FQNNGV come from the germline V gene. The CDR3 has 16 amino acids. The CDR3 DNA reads TGTGCCAGCAGTGAAGCCGGGGCGTTTAACACCGGGGAGCTGTTTTTT. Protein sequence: CASSEAGAFNTGELFF.

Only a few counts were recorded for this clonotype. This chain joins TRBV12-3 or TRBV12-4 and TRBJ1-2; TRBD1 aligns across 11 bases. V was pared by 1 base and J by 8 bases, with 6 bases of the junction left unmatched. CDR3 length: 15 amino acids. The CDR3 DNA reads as TGTGCCAGCAGTTTAGGGACAGGGGGCGCGGGAGGCTACACCTTC. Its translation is CASSLGTGGAGGYTF.

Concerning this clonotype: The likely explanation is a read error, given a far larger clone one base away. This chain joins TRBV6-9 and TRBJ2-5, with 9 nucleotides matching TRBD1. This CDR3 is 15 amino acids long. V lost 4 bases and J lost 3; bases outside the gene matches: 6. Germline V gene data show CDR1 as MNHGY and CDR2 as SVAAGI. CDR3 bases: TGTGCCAGCAGTTGCGAGGGACAGGGAGAAGAGACCCAGTACTTC. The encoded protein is CASSCEGQGEETQYF.

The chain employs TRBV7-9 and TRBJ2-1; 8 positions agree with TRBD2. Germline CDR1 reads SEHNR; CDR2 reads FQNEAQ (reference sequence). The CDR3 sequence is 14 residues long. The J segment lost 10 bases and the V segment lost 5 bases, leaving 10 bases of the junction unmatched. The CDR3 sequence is CASSLTAGETEQFF. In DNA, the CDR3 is TGTGCCAGCAGCCTAACAGCGGGAGAAACCGAGCAGTTCTTC.

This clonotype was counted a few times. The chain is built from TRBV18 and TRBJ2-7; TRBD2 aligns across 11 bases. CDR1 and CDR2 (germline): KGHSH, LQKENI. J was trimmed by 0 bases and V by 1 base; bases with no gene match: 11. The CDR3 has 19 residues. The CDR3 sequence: CASSPQPPTSGRSSYEQYF. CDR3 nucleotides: TGTGCCAGCTCACCACAGCCTCCCACTAGCGGGAGAAGCTCCTACGAGCAGTACTTC.

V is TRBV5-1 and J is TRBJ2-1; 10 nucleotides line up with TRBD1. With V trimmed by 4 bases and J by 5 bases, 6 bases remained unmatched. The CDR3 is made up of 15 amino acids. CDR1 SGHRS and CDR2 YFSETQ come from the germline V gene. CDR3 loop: CASSLRQGANNEQFF. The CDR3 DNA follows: TGCGCCAGCAGCCTTCGACAGGGGGCGAACAATGAGCAGTTCTTC.

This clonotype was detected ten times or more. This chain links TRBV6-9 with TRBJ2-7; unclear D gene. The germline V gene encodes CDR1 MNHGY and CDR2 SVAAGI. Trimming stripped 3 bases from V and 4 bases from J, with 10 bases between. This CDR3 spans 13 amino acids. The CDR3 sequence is CASSYPVGYEQYF. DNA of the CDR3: TGTGCCAGCAGTTACCCGGTCGGGTACGAGCAGTACTTC.

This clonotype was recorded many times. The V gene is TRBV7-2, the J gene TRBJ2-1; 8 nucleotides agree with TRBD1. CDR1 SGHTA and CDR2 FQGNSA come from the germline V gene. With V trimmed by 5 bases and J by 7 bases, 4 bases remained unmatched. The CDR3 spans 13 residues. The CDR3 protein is CASSPRQGNEQFF. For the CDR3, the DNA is TGTGCCAGCAGCCCGCGACAGGGGAATGAGCAGTTCTTC.

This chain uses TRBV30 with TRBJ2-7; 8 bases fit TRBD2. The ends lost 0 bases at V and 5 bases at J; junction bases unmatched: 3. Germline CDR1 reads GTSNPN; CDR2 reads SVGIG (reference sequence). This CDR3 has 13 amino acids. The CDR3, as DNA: TGTGCCTGGAGTGTGCAAGCGGGAGACGAGCAGTACTTC. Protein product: CAWSVQAGDEQYF.

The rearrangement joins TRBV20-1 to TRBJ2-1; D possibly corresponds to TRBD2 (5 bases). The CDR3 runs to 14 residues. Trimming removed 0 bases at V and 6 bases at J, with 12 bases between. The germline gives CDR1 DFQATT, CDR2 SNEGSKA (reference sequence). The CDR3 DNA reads TGCAGTGCTAGAGAGGGTGGCGAGGGCAATGAGCAGTTCTTC. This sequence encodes CSAREGGEGNEQFF.

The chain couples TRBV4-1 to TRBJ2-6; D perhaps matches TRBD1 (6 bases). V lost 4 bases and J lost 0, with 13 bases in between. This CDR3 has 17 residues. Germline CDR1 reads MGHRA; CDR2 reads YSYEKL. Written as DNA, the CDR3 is TGCGCCAGCAGCCGTACACCGGGACACTCTGGGGCCAACGTCCTGACTTTC. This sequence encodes CASSRTPGHSGANVLTF.

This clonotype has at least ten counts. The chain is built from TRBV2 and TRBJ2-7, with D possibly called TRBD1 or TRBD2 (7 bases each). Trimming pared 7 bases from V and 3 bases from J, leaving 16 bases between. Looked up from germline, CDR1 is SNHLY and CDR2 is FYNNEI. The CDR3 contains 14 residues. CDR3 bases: TGTGCCAGCAACTGGGGAGGGGGCCTCTACGAGCAGTACTTC. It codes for CASNWGGGLYEQYF.

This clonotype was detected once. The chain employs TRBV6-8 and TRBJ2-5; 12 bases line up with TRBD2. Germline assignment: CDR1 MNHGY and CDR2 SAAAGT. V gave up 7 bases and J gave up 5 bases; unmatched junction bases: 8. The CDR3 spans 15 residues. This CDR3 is CASMSTSGSGETQYF. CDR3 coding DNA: TGTGCCAGCATGTCGACTAGCGGGAGTGGGGAGACCCAGTACTTC.

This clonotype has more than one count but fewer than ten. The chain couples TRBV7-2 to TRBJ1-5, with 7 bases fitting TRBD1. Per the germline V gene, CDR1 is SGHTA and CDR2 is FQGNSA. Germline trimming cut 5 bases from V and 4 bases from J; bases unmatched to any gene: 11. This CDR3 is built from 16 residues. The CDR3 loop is CASSQAGQASNQPQHF. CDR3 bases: TGTGCCAGCAGCCAGGCCGGACAGGCCTCAAATCAGCCCCAGCATTTT.

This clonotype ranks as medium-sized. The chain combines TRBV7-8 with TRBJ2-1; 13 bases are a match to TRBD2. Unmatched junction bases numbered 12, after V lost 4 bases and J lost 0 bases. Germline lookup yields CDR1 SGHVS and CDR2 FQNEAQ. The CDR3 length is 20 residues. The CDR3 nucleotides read TGTGCCAGCAGCTCACGACTAGCGGGGGGCCTGCTTAGCTCCTACAATGAGCAGTTCTTC. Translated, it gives CASSSRLAGGLLSSYNEQFF.

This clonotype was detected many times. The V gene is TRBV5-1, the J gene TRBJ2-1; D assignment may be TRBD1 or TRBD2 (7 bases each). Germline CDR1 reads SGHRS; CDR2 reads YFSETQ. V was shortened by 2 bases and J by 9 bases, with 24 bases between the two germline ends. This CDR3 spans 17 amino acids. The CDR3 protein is CASSFPGAGTRGGEQFF. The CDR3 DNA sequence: TGCGCCAGCAGCTTCCCCGGGGCAGGGACCAGGGGGGGTGAGCAGTTCTTC.

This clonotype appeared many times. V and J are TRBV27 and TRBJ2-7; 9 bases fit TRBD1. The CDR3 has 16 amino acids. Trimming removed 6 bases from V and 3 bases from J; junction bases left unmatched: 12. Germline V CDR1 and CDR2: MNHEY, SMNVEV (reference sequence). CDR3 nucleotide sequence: TGTGCCAGCAGCCCCGGGACAGGGATGATTAACTACGAGCAGTACTTC. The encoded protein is CASSPGTGMINYEQYF.